The 28 T cell receptor beta chains reported below all come from one sample, sequenced in a study of blood T cells in healthy people across ages (dated by TCRdb to between 2014 and 2016). Library prep was done by 5' RACE. TCRdb names Illumina HiSeq 2500 as the instrument used. A second PCR of roughly 7 to 12 cycles was run with a J-beta primer mix and a sample-barcoded 5' primer. The raw public reads went through TCRdb reprocessing: fastp at Q25, MiXCR clone calling, in-frame beta chains kept. Rows are unified per CDR3 protein, each entry keeping the most common DNA and genes. The sample data list around 1.5 million distinct CDR3 sequences, and approximately 32% of these were observed just once. The top ten constitute about 11% of the sample. The sequenced sample was blood. These receptors were obtained from a woman in her 30s in good health.

The chain is built from TRBV7-2 and TRBJ1-1; D is unresolved. The CDR3 runs 14 residues. Germline values: CDR1 SGHTA, CDR2 FQGNSA. Trimming pared 3 bases from V and 1 base from J, leaving 9 bases between. The CDR3 nucleotides are TGTGCCAGCAGCTTTAGCGCGGGGAACACTGAAGCTTTCTTT. Amino acids: CASSFSAGNTEAFF.

This clonotype showed up many times. The chain joins TRBV29-1 to TRBJ2-3; D call uncertain. Germline assignment: CDR1 SQVTM and CDR2 ANQGSEA. CDR3 size: 12 residues. The V end lost 2 bases, the J end lost 8 bases, and 11 bases lay between the germline ends. DNA of the CDR3: TGCAGCGTTGAACCCAAAGCTCGTACGCAGTATTTT. This sequence encodes CSVEPKARTQYF.

The chain is built from TRBV4-2 and TRBJ1-4; D is uncertain. The CDR3 loop spans 13 amino acids. Looked up from germline, CDR1 is LGHNA and CDR2 is YNFKEQ. Trimming took off 4 bases at V and 6 bases at J, with 9 bases between the two ends. The CDR3 DNA sequence: TGTGCCAGCAGCCCCAGGAGGTATGAAAAACTGTTTTTT. It translates to CASSPRRYEKLFF.

This clonotype was recorded a few times. The gene calls are TRBV28 and TRBJ2-3, with 7 bases fitting TRBD1. J lost 5 bases, V lost 3 bases, and 20 bases had no gene match. Germline CDR1 MDHEN, CDR2 SYDVKM. This CDR3 has 19 residues. Here the CDR3 DNA reads TGTGCCAGCAGTTTGGGCATGGGGACAGTCCCCGGATTCCGAGATACGCAGTATTTT. Translation: CASSLGMGTVPGFRDTQYF. The variable domain in full, completed from reference TRBV28 and TRBJ2-3, reads DVKVTQSSRYLVKRTGEKVFLECVQDMDHENMFWYRQDPGLGLRLIYFSYDVKMKEKGDIPEGYSVSREKKERFSLILESASTNQTSMYLCASSLGMGTVPGFRDTQYFGPGTRLTVL.

The gene calls are TRBV28 and TRBJ2-5; TRBD2 matches 10 bases. CDR3 length: 17 amino acids. The trim removed 3 bases at V and 5 bases at J, leaving 12 bases unmatched. Germline CDR1 reads MDHEN; CDR2 reads SYDVKM. The CDR3 DNA sequence: TGTGCCAGCAGTTTGTCTAGCGGGGGCCCAAGGGTGGAGACCCAGTACTTC. The encoded protein is CASSLSSGGPRVETQYF.

This chain joins TRBV3-1 and TRBJ2-5; D is uncertain. V was clipped by 4 bases and J by 2 bases, with 11 bases between them. There are 14 residues in the CDR3. The germline CDR1 and CDR2 sequences are LGHDT and YNNKEL (reference sequence). The CDR3 DNA follows: TGTGCCAGCAGCCGAGAGGTGGGACAAGAGACCCAGTACTTC. Translation gives CASSREVGQETQYF.

V usage is TRBV7-2 and J usage is TRBJ2-7, with 9 bases fitting TRBD2. Germline loops: CDR1 SGHTA, CDR2 FQGNSA. The V gene end was trimmed by 3 bases and the J gene end by 1 base; junction bases not matched to a gene: 4. The CDR3 has 15 amino acids. The CDR3 reads CASSFRGLASYEQYF. CDR3 sequence (DNA): TGTGCCAGCAGCTTTAGGGGACTAGCTTCCTACGAGCAGTACTTC.

This clonotype was counted between two and nine times. The gene calls are TRBV12-3 or TRBV12-4 and TRBJ1-1; D is unclear. The germline V and J ends were trimmed by 2 bases and 8 bases, with 12 bases remaining between them. The CDR3 contains 13 residues. CDR3 residues: CASSLRVSAEAFF. The CDR3 DNA reads TGTGCCAGCAGTTTAAGGGTAAGCGCCGAAGCTTTCTTT.

The chain has TRBV4-1 and TRBJ2-6; D call uncertain. This CDR3 is built from 18 residues. Germline V gives CDR1 MGHRA, CDR2 YSYEKL. V was cut by 1 base and J by 2 bases, with 15 bases left in between. For the CDR3, the DNA is TGCGCCAGCAGCCAAGGCCGGTATGTGGTAGCTGGGGCCAACGTCCTGACTTTC. Encoded protein: CASSQGRYVVAGANVLTF.

This clonotype was observed many times. The chain has TRBV6-6 and TRBJ2-5; D may be TRBD2 (6 bases). Germline V gene data show CDR1 as MNHNY and CDR2 as SVGAGI (reference sequence). This CDR3 has 13 residues. Trimming removed 3 bases from V and 5 bases from J, with 10 bases in between. The CDR3 DNA reads TGTGCCAGCAGTTATTTCCGGGGGGAGACCCAGTACTTC. The encoded protein is CASSYFRGETQYF.

The chain is built from TRBV7-9 and TRBJ2-3; D unresolved. The CDR3 is made up of 14 amino acids. Germline values: CDR1 SEHNR, CDR2 FQNEAQ (reference sequence). V lost 6 bases and J lost 1, with 11 bases in between. In DNA form, the CDR3 reads TGTGCCAGCAGGGGCCTCCAGGGCACAGATACGCAGTATTTT. It encodes CASRGLQGTDTQYF.

The CDR3 DNA reads TGCAGTGCTAGTGCTGGACCCTTTATTATTTACAATGAGCAGTTCTTC. This codes for CSASAGPFIIYNEQFF. J is TRBJ2-1 and V is TRBV20-1; D gene ambiguous. Germline V gene lookup returns CDR1 DFQATT and CDR2 SNEGSKA (reference sequence). The V end lost 3 bases, the J end lost 4 bases, and 19 bases lay between the germline ends. The CDR3 consists of 16 residues.

The gene calls are TRBV2 and TRBJ2-5, with 11 bases aligning to TRBD1. This CDR3 has 19 residues. J was trimmed by 1 base and V by 2 bases; bases with no gene match: 12. Per germline, CDR1 SNHLY and CDR2 FYNNEI. The DNA for the CDR3 is TGTGCCAGCAGTGAACTGGGGACAGGGGGGGAAGGGGGCCAAGAGACCCAGTACTTC. Amino acid sequence: CASSELGTGGEGGQETQYF.

This chain joins TRBV6-6 and TRBJ2-1, with D possibly matching TRBD1 (5 bases). V was trimmed by 10 bases and J by 0 bases, leaving 10 bases between them. CDR3 size: 13 residues. CDR1 is MNHNY, CDR2 SVGAGI, per germline (reference sequence). CDR3 region: CATVGPSYNEQFF. DNA of the CDR3: TGTGCCACCGTGGGGCCCTCCTACAATGAGCAGTTCTTC.

This rearrangement joins TRBV11-2 to TRBJ2-7; TRBD2 agrees at 10 bases. Germline V gives CDR1 SGHAT, CDR2 FQNNGV. Trimming at V came to 5 bases and at J to 0 bases, leaving 4 bases not matched to a gene. The CDR3 runs to 15 residues. The CDR3 region is CASSTGLAVSYEQYF. The CDR3, as DNA: TGTGCCAGCAGCACCGGACTAGCGGTCTCCTACGAGCAGTACTTC.

In its sample, this clonotype was seen many times. CDR3 nucleotide sequence: TGTGCCAGCAGTCTCCACCCGACAGGGCAGGGAGATACGCAGTATTTT. Translation: CASSLHPTGQGDTQYF. V usage is TRBV28 and J usage is TRBJ2-3, with 7 bases lining up with TRBD1. CDR3 length: 16 residues. Germline-derived CDR1 and CDR2 are MDHEN and SYDVKM. Unmatched junction bases numbered 13, after V lost 5 bases and J lost 5 bases.

This clonotype has a count of ten or more. The chain is built from TRBV27 and TRBJ2-3; no clear D. V was pared by 5 bases and J by 6 bases, with 15 bases between. Germline CDR1 and CDR2: MNHEY and SMNVEV (reference sequence). This CDR3 has 14 residues. The CDR3 sequence: CASSPRVSRDTQYF. The DNA for the CDR3 is TGTGCCAGCAGTCCCCGCGTTAGCCGGGATACGCAGTATTTT.

This chain connects TRBV7-2 to TRBJ2-7; weak D call: TRBD2 (6 bases). Between the trimmed V and J ends, which lost 6 bases and 2 bases, there was a span of 14 bases. This CDR3 contains 14 residues. CDR1 and CDR2 from the germline V gene are SGHTA and FQGNSA. This CDR3 is CASRRAGATYEQYF. DNA of the CDR3: TGTGCCAGCAGACGAGCGGGTGCTACCTACGAGCAGTACTTC.

This clonotype was recorded a few times. This chain's CDR3 is CASSLQGPSAKNIQYF. CDR3 DNA: TGTGCCAGCAGTTTGCAGGGTCCGTCGGCCAAAAACATTCAGTACTTC. The chain combines TRBV28 with TRBJ2-4; the D gene is possibly TRBD1 (5 bases). This CDR3 has 16 amino acids. V lost 3 bases, J lost 1 base, and 13 bases lay in between. Germline loops: CDR1 MDHEN, CDR2 SYDVKM.

The CDR3 region has the DNA TGCAGCGTGAGGCGGGACATGAACACTGAAGCTTTCTTT. Amino acid sequence: CSVRRDMNTEAFF. The chain joins TRBV29-1 to TRBJ1-1; D is possibly TRBD1 (6 bases). CDR1 is SQVTM and CDR2 is ANQGSEA in the germline V gene. The CDR3 runs to 13 residues. Trimming removed 6 bases at V and 0 bases at J, with 11 bases between.

This CDR3 reads CSARDSGLAGGHQYF. CDR3 coding DNA: TGCAGTGCTAGAGACTCAGGACTAGCGGGGGGCCACCAGTACTTC. This sequence joins TRBV20-1 and TRBJ2-5, with 14 bases lining up with TRBD2. The CDR3 sequence is 15 residues long. CDR1 is DFQATT, CDR2 SNEGSKA, per germline (reference sequence). The J segment lost 10 bases and the V segment lost 0 bases, leaving 7 bases of the junction unmatched.

CDR3 protein: CASSEGSGGSQETQYF. DNA for the CDR3: TGTGCCAGCAGTGAGGGTAGCGGGGGGTCCCAAGAGACCCAGTACTTC. The chain carries TRBV25-1 and TRBJ2-5, with TRBD2 matching 10 bases. Trimming cost V 3 bases and J 1 base; bases outside gene matches: 5. The CDR3 runs 16 residues. Germline CDR1 reads MGHDK; CDR2 reads SYGVNS.

This clonotype was found a few times. V usage is TRBV4-2 and J usage is TRBJ2-2; 10 bases align to TRBD2. Per germline, CDR1 LGHNA and CDR2 YNFKEQ. The CDR3 contains 19 residues. Trimming cost V 4 bases and J 1 base; bases outside gene matches: 12. The CDR3 sequence is CASSPTPPLAGWNTGELFF. As DNA, the CDR3 is TGTGCCAGCAGCCCCACACCCCCACTAGCGGGATGGAACACCGGGGAGCTGTTTTTT.

V and J are TRBV19 and TRBJ2-3; TRBD2 agrees at 13 bases. With 10 bases clipped from V and 4 bases from J, the junction kept 8 bases outside the gene matches. Germline V gene sequence: CDR1 LNHDA, CDR2 SQIVND (reference sequence). This CDR3 is 15 amino acids long. The CDR3 DNA reads as TGTGCCACAAGGACTAGCGGGGGTTTCGCAGATACGCAGTATTTT. Amino acids: CATRTSGGFADTQYF.

This clonotype has ten or more counts. The chain has TRBV27 and TRBJ2-7; D not certain. Per germline, CDR1 MNHEY and CDR2 SMNVEV (reference sequence). CDR3 length equals 13 residues. V lost 2 bases and J 2 bases, leaving 7 bases between the germline ends. The CDR3 here is CASSLQATYEQYF. The CDR3 nucleotides are TGTGCCAGCAGTTTACAGGCGACCTACGAGCAGTACTTC.

The rearrangement joins TRBV7-3 to TRBJ1-5; D call uncertain. The CDR3 runs to 16 residues. CDR1 and CDR2 from the germline V gene are SGHTA and FQGTGA. Trimming stripped 2 bases from V and 0 bases from J, with 11 bases between. The CDR3 nucleotides are TGTGCCAGCAGCTTAGGCAGTCTTTATAGCAATCAGCCCCAGCATTTT. It specifies CASSLGSLYSNQPQHF.

This clonotype was picked up a small number of times. The V gene is TRBV6-5, the J gene TRBJ2-1, with D tentatively TRBD1 (6 bases). The V end was cut by 7 bases, the J end by 10 bases, with 11 bases between. There are 11 residues in the CDR3. Looked up from germline, CDR1 is MNHEY and CDR2 is SVGAGI. CDR3 region: CASNTGTEQFF. CDR3 nucleotides: TGTGCCAGCAACACCGGGACAGAGCAGTTCTTC.

In the case of this clonotype: This probably arose from a read error, given a far larger clone one base away. V and J are TRBV12-3 or TRBV12-4 and TRBJ2-6, with D perhaps being TRBD1 or TRBD2 (6 bases each). The CDR3 consists of 15 residues. DNA for the CDR3: TGTGCCAGCAGCCTTAGGGGGGCTGGGGTCAACGTCCTGACTTTC. Encoded protein: CASSLRGAGVNVLTF.